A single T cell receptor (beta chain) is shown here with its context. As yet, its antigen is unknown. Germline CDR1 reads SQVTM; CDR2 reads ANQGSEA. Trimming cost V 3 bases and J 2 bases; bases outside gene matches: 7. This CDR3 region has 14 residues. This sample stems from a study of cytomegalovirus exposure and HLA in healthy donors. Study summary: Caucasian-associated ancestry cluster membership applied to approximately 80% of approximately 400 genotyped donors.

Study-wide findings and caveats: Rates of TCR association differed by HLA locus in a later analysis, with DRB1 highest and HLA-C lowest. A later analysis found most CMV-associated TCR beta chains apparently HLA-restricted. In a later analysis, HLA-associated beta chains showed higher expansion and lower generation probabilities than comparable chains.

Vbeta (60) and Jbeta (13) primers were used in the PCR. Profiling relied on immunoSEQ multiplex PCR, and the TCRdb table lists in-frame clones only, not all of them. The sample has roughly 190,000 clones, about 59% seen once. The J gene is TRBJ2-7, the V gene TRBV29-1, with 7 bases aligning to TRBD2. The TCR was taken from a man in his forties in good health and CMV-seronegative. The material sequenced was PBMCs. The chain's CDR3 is CSVDGAGETYEQYF. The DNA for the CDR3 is TGCAGCGTTGATGGGGCGGGAGAAACCTACGAGCAGTACTTC.